Below are 21 T cell receptor beta chains sequenced from a single sample in a study of post-analysis software for immune sequencing data. The antigens these receptors bind are not known. Presence of unique molecular identifiers characterized the TCR beta cDNA libraries. TCRdb fed the PCR reads into MiXCR, producing one record per CDR3 protein. This table holds approximately 730,000 distinct CDR3 sequences, about 32% found once. Whole-study findings and limits: Patients carried five TRBV segments more frequently than controls did, and TRBV5-6, TRBV5-1 and TRBV20-1 were among them.

Sequences were obtained from blood. The receptors shown here come from a girl aged 5-17 years with multiple sclerosis.

This clonotype was counted between two and nine times. The genes are TRBV5-1 and TRBJ2-3, with 10 bases identical to TRBD1. CDR1 is SGHRS, CDR2 YFSETQ, per germline. CDR3 length equals 18 residues. Losses at the gene ends were 0 bases for V and 3 bases for J; bases not matched to a gene: 10. CDR3 sequence reads: CASSLANVPGQGTDTQYF. The CDR3 DNA follows: TGCGCCAGCAGCTTGGCCAACGTTCCGGGACAGGGGACAGATACGCAGTATTTT.

In its sample, this clonotype was seen a few times. The gene calls are TRBV7-2 and TRBJ2-7; 13 positions agree with TRBD2. The germline V gene encodes CDR1 SGHTA and CDR2 FQGNSA. The CDR3 spans 16 residues. V was pared by 3 bases and J by 6 bases, with 8 bases of the junction left unmatched. This CDR3 reads CASSLWTSGRGGEQYF. The CDR3 DNA follows: TGTGCCAGCAGCTTGTGGACTAGCGGGAGAGGCGGCGAGCAGTACTTC. Filled out from reference TRBV7-2 and TRBJ2-7, the complete variable domain reads GAGVSQSPSNKVTEKGKDVELRCDPISGHTALYWYRQSLGQGLEFLIYFQGNSAPDKSGLPSDRFSAERTGGSVSTLTIQRTQQEDSAVYLCASSLWTSGRGGEQYFGPGTRLTVT.

This clonotype was observed a single time. In DNA form, the CDR3 reads TGCAGTGCTACCCAACCGGGGCTAGCGCTCCACGAGCAGTACTTC. The encoded protein is CSATQPGLALHEQYF. This chain uses TRBV20-1 with TRBJ2-7; tentative D call: TRBD2 (6 bases). The CDR3 spans 15 residues. Germline loops: CDR1 DFQATT, CDR2 SNEGSKA (reference sequence). Trimming cost V 4 bases and J 5 bases, with 21 bases left between them.

This clonotype has just a few counts. This chain uses TRBV6-1 with TRBJ1-4; D is unresolved. This CDR3 comprises 14 residues. Germline V gives CDR1 MNHNS, CDR2 SASEGT. Deletions cut 4 bases from V and 4 bases from J, with 10 bases between. In DNA form, the CDR3 reads TGTGCCAGCAGTGTGGGCTCTTTTAATGAAAAACTGTTTTTT. Protein: CASSVGSFNEKLFF.

The gene calls are TRBV20-1 and TRBJ1-4; TRBD1 is a possible D gene (5 bases). Germline V gives CDR1 DFQATT, CDR2 SNEGSKA (reference sequence). The CDR3 totals 15 residues. Trimming cost V 3 bases and J 3 bases, with 14 bases left between them. This CDR3 reads CSASARDVANEKLFF. The CDR3 nucleotides read TGCAGTGCTAGTGCCAGGGACGTGGCTAATGAAAAACTGTTTTTT.

This clonotype was picked up a small number of times. V and J are TRBV5-1 and TRBJ2-7; a weak D match, TRBD2 (5 bases). Germline V gene sequence: CDR1 SGHRS, CDR2 YFSETQ. The CDR3 consists of 16 residues. Trimming took 4 bases from V and 2 from J, leaving 19 bases between them. CDR3 sequence: CASSRGRREDPYEQYF. CDR3 DNA sequence: TGCGCCAGCAGCCGAGGGCGACGCGAGGATCCCTACGAGCAGTACTTC.

The chain joins TRBV20-1 to TRBJ2-7, with a possible D match to TRBD1 (5 bases). The V and J ends lost 3 bases and 4 bases respectively, with 13 bases between them. The germline gives CDR1 DFQATT, CDR2 SNEGSKA (reference sequence). CDR3 size: 13 residues. CDR3 region: CSASDSTDYEQYF. DNA for the CDR3: TGCAGTGCTAGCGACAGTACGGATTACGAGCAGTACTTC.

This clonotype was seen only a few times. The V call is TRBV6-1, the J call TRBJ2-1, with 10 bases that match TRBD2. Trimming at V came to 2 bases and at J to 6 bases, leaving 7 bases not matched to a gene. The V gene's germline CDR1 is MNHNS and CDR2 SASEGT. The CDR3 length is 16 residues. The CDR3 DNA sequence: TGTGCCAGCAGTGAACACACTAGCGGGGTTCTCAATGAGCAGTTCTTC. It codes for CASSEHTSGVLNEQFF.

The rearrangement links TRBV2 to TRBJ2-3; D gene uncertain. Germline V lookup: CDR1 SNHLY, CDR2 FYNNEI. The CDR3 totals 14 residues. Trimming shortened V by 1 base and J by 0 bases, and 5 bases separated the two germline ends. CDR3 region: CASSEGHSTDTQYF. The CDR3 DNA is TGTGCCAGCAGTGAAGGGCATAGCACAGATACGCAGTATTTT. Full variable domain (rest looked up from reference TRBV2 and TRBJ2-3): EPEVTQTPSHQVTQMGQEVILRCVPISNHLYFYWYRQILGQKVEFLVSFYNNEISEKSEIFDDQFSVERPDGSNFTLKIRSTKLEDSAMYFCASSEGHSTDTQYFGPGTRLTVL.

This clonotype occurred a few times. The chain recombines TRBV7-2 with TRBJ2-3, with 8 positions matching TRBD2. J gave up 5 bases and V 1 base, and 2 bases lay outside the gene matches. The germline V gene encodes CDR1 SGHTA and CDR2 FQGNSA. CDR3 length: 14 residues. The DNA of the CDR3 is TGTGCCAGCAGCTTAGGCGGGAGGATAGATACGCAGTATTTT. Encoded protein: CASSLGGRIDTQYF. Full variable domain (remainder filled in from reference TRBV7-2 and TRBJ2-3): GAGVSQSPSNKVTEKGKDVELRCDPISGHTALYWYRQSLGQGLEFLIYFQGNSAPDKSGLPSDRFSAERTGGSVSTLTIQRTQQEDSAVYLCASSLGGRIDTQYFGPGTRLTVL.

V gene TRBV6-1 combines with J gene TRBJ1-5; TRBD1 aligns across 11 bases. J gave up 6 bases and V 3 bases, and 7 bases lay outside the gene matches. Germline CDR1 reads MNHNS; CDR2 reads SASEGT. The CDR3 extends over 16 amino acids. The CDR3 spells CASSEVGTGGCQPQHF. In nucleotides, the CDR3 is TGTGCCAGCAGTGAGGTGGGGACAGGGGGTTGTCAGCCCCAGCATTTT.

This sequence joins TRBV27 and TRBJ2-7; no definite D call. Per germline, CDR1 MNHEY and CDR2 SMNVEV (reference sequence). The CDR3 is 11 amino acids. The DNA for the CDR3 is TGTCTGACAAAGAATTCCTACGAGCAGTACTTC. Translated, it gives CLTKNSYEQYF.

There are a few counts of this clonotype. This chain links TRBV13 with TRBJ2-7; D gene unclear. This CDR3 has 12 amino acids. V gave up 2 bases and J gave up 7 bases, with 9 bases separating them. CDR1 is PRHDT, CDR2 FYEKMQ, per germline (reference sequence). As DNA, the CDR3 is TGTGCCAGCAGCTTAAAGGCAGCGGAGCAGTACTTC. Translated, it gives CASSLKAAEQYF.

This clonotype has just a few counts. The chain recombines TRBV7-9 with TRBJ2-7; D remains unclear. In germline, CDR1 is SEHNR, CDR2 FQNEAQ (reference sequence). This CDR3 has 13 residues. Trimming removed 5 bases from V and 2 bases from J, with 10 bases in between. CDR3 region: CASSTALAYEQYF. CDR3 bases: TGTGCCAGCAGCACCGCTCTGGCCTACGAGCAGTACTTC.

The CDR3 DNA sequence: TGCGCCAGCAGCTCTGGACAGACCGCAACTAATGAAAAACTGTTTTTT. Translation gives CASSSGQTATNEKLFF. The rearrangement uses TRBV5-1 and TRBJ1-4, with a weak D call TRBD1 (6 bases). CDR1 is SGHRS and CDR2 is YFSETQ in the germline V gene. V lost 3 bases and J lost 0, with 12 bases in between. The CDR3 runs to 16 residues.

In this sample, this clonotype turned up a few times. The chain is built from TRBV6-2 or TRBV6-3 and TRBJ2-5; unclear D gene. The germline gives CDR1 MNHEY, CDR2 SVGEGT. The CDR3 spans 18 residues. V was cut by 6 bases and J by 3 bases, with 26 bases left in between. The CDR3 loop reads CASSRLILILAAEETQYF. CDR3 DNA sequence: TGTGCCAGCAGCCGCCTTATTCTTATTTTGGCCGCCGAAGAGACCCAGTACTTC.

This chain links TRBV18 with TRBJ1-5; TRBD1 agrees at 7 bases. J gave up 1 base and V 3 bases, and 6 bases lay outside the gene matches. The length of the CDR3 is 16 residues. From germline, CDR1 is KGHSH and CDR2 LQKENI. The CDR3, as DNA: TGTGCCAGCTCACCTTCGGAGGGGGCAAGCAATCAGCCCCAGCATTTT. Protein product: CASSPSEGASNQPQHF.

Comment on this clonotype: A read error may be the cause here, since a much bigger clone is one base away. The rearrangement links TRBV6-2 or TRBV6-3 to TRBJ2-4; D not resolved. TRBJ2-7 explains the end of the DNA better; the J call may be wrong. Germline V lookup: CDR1 MNHEY, CDR2 SVGEGT. CDR3 size: 14 residues. As DNA, the CDR3 is TGTGCCAGCAGTTTTACCGAGACCCCCTGCGAGCAGTACTTC. Translating it yields CASSFTETPCEQYF.

The chain employs TRBV20-1 and TRBJ2-5, with D possibly TRBD2 on 6 matching bases. Trimming removed 6 bases from V and 5 bases from J, with 25 bases in between. Germline assignment: CDR1 DFQATT and CDR2 SNEGSKA (reference sequence). There are 16 residues in the CDR3. The CDR3 reads CSARRGGAPLVETQYF. CDR3 in DNA: TGCAGTGCGAGACGGGGCGGGGCGCCCCTGGTTGAGACCCAGTACTTC.

The chain carries TRBV15 and TRBJ2-2, with D possibly TRBD2 on 5 matching bases. The germline gives CDR1 LNHNV, CDR2 YYDKDF (reference sequence). The CDR3 is made up of 14 amino acids. The V gene lost 1 base and the J gene lost 6 bases, with 9 bases spanning the gap. DNA for the CDR3: TGTGCCACCAGCAGAGTAGAGGGTTCCGGGGAGCTGTTTTTT. Its translation: CATSRVEGSGELFF.

This clonotype was counted between two and nine times. V and J are TRBV15 and TRBJ2-5; D is unclear. Germline CDR1 and CDR2: LNHNV and YYDKDF (reference sequence). V was cut by 5 bases and J by 5 bases, with 15 bases left in between. CDR3 length equals 14 residues. In nucleotides, the CDR3 is TGTGCCACCAGCCCCCCGTTGGCGTGGGAGACCCAGTACTTC. This sequence encodes CATSPPLAWETQYF.